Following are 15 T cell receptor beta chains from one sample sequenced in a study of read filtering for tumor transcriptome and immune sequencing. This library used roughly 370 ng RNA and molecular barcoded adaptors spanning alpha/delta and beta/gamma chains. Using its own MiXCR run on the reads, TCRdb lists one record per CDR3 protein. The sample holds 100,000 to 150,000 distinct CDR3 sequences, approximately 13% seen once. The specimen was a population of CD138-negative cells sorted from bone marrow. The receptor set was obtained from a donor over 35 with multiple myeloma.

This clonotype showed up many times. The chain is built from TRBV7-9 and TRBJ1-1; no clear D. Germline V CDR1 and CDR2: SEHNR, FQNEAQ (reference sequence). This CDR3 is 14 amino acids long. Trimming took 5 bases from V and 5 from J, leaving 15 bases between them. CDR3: CASSVRGERTEAFF. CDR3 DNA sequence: TGTGCCAGCAGCGTGCGGGGTGAGAGGACTGAAGCTTTCTTT.

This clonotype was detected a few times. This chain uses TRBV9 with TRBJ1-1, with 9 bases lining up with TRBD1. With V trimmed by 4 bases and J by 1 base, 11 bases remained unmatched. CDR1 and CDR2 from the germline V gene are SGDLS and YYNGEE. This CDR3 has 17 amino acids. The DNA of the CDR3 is TGTGCCAGCAGCCCGGGACAGGGAAGGGCGCGGAACACTGAAGCTTTCTTT. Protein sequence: CASSPGQGRARNTEAFF.

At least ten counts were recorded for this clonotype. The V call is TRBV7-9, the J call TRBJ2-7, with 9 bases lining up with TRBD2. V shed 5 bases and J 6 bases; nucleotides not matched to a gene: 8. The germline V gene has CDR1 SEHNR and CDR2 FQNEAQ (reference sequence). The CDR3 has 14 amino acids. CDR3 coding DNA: TGTGCCAGCAGCCGGCGGGAGGGCCTCGCCGAGCAGTACTTC. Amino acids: CASSRREGLAEQYF. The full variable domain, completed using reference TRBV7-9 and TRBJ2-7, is DTGVSQNPRHKITKRGQNVTFRCDPISEHNRLYWYRQTLGQGPEFLTYFQNEAQLEKSRLLSDRFSAERPKGSFSTLEIQRTEQGDSAMYLCASSRREGLAEQYFGPGTRLTVT.

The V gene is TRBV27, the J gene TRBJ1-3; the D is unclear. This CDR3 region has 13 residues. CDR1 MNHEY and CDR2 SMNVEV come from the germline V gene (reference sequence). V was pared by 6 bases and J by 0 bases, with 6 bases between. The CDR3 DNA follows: TGTGCCAGCAGACCTAGCTCTGGAAACACCATATATTTT. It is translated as CASRPSSGNTIYF.

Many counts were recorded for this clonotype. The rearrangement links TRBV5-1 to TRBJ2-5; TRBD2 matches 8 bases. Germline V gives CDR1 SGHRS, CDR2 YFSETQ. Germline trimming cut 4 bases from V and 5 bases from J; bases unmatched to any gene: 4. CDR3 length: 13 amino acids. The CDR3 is CASSPGGEETQYF. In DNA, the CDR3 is TGCGCCAGCAGCCCGGGAGGGGAGGAGACCCAGTACTTC.

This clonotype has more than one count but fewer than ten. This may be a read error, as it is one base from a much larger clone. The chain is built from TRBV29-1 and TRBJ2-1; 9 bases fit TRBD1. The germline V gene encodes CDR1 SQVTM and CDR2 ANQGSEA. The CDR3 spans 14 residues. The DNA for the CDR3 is TGCAGCGCCCGGCAACAGGGGGCCTACAATGAGCGGTTCTTC. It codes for CSARQQGAYNERFF.

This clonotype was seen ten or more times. CDR3 loop: CAWSRDNYNEQFF. CDR3 nucleotide sequence: TGTGCCTGGAGCCGGGACAACTACAATGAGCAGTTCTTC. The chain recombines TRBV30 with TRBJ2-1; D might be TRBD1 (6 bases). CDR3 size: 13 residues. The germline V gene encodes CDR1 GTSNPN and CDR2 SVGIG (reference sequence). The V end was cut by 3 bases, the J end by 3 bases, with 9 bases between.

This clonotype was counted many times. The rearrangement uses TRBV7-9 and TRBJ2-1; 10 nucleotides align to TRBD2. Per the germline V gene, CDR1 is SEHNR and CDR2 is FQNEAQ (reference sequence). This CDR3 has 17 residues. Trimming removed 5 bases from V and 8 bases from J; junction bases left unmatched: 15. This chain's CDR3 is CASSNRRTSGTTDEQFF. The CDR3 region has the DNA TGTGCCAGCAGCAACCGCCGGACTAGCGGCACGACGGATGAGCAGTTCTTC.

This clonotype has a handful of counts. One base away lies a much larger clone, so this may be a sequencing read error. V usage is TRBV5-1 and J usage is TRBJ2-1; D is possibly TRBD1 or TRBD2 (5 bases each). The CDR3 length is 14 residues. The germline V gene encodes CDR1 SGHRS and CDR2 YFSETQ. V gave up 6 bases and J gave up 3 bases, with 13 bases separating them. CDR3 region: CASKMGEVYNEQFF. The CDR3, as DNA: TGCGCCAGCAAAATGGGGGAAGTCTACAATGAGCAGTTCTTC.

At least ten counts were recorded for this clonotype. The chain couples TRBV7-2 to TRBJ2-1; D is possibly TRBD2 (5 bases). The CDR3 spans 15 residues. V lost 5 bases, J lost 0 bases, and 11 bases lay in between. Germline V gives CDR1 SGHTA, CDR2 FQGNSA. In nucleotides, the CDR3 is TGTGCCAGCAGCCGGGTAGGGAGCTCCTACAATGAGCAGTTCTTC. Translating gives CASSRVGSSYNEQFF.

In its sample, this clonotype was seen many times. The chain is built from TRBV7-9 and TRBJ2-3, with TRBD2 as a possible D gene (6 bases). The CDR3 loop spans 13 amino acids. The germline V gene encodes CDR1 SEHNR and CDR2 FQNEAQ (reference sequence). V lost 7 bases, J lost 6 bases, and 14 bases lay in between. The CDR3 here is CASNRDSPDTQYF. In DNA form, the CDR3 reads TGTGCCAGCAACCGGGACTCTCCGGATACGCAGTATTTT.

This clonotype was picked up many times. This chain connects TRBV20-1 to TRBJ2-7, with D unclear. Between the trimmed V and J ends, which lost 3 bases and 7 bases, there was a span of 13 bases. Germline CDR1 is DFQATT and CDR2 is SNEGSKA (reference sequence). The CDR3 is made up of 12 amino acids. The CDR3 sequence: CSASLGLGEQYF. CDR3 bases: TGCAGTGCTAGTCTAGGCTTGGGGGAGCAGTACTTC.

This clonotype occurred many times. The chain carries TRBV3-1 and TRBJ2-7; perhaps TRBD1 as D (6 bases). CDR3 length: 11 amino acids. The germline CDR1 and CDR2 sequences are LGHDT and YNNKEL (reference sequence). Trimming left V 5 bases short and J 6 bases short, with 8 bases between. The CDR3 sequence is CASSSRGEQYF. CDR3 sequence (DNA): TGTGCCAGCAGCTCCAGGGGCGAGCAGTACTTC.

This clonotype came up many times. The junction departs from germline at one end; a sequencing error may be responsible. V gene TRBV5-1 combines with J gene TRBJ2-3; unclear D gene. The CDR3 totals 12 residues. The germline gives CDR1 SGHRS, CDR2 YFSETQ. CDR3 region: CASSLAGDTQYF. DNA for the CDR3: TGTGCCAGCAGCTTAGCCGGGGATACGCAGTATTTT.

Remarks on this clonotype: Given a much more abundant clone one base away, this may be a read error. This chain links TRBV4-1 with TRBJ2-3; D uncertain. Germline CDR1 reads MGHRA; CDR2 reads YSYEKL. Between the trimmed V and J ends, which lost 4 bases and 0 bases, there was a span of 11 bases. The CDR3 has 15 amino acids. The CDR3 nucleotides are TGCGCCAGCAGCCGGCCACTCTCGAGCACAGATACGCAGTATTTT. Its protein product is CASSRPLSSTDTQYF.